Each of the 8 T cell receptor beta chains below was sequenced from the same sample in a study of response to subunit inactivated influenza vaccine. TCRdb processed the RT-PCR reads anew with MiXCR; each CDR3 protein has one entry. Found here are approximately 500,000 distinct CDR3 sequences, 10% to 15% of them singletons; the top ten hold about an eighth. The starting material was PBMCs from blood, obtained 40 to 50 days after vaccination. The receptors were gathered from a man aged 50-60 years who received an inactivated influenza vaccine.

The V call is TRBV11-1, the J call TRBJ2-3; the match to TRBD2 covers 10 bases. The CDR3 runs 16 residues. CDR1 and CDR2 (germline): SGHAT, FQDESV (reference sequence). Trimming at V came to 4 bases and at J to 6 bases, leaving 10 bases not matched to a gene. CDR3 sequence: CASSSTSGTNGDTQYF. The CDR3 coding sequence is TGTGCCAGCAGCTCAACTAGCGGGACAAACGGGGATACGCAGTATTTT. Together with reference TRBV11-1 and TRBJ2-3, the CDR3 gives the full variable domain: EAEVAQSPRYKITEKSQAVAFWCDPISGHATLYWYRQILGQGPELLVQFQDESVVDDSQLPKDRFSAERLKGVDSTLKIQPAELGDSAMYLCASSSTSGTNGDTQYFGPGTRLTVL.

This clonotype was observed many times. This rearrangement joins TRBV4-1 to TRBJ1-1; D is ambiguous. The germline CDR1 and CDR2 sequences are MGHRA and YSYEKL. The germline V and J ends were trimmed by 2 bases and 1 base, with 8 bases remaining between them. CDR3 size: 14 residues. The CDR3 sequence is CASSQRNRNTEAFF. CDR3 DNA sequence: TGCGCCAGCAGCCAACGTAATAGGAACACTGAAGCTTTCTTT.

The V call is TRBV5-1, the J call TRBJ2-7; D not certain. V gave up 0 bases and J gave up 3 bases, with 7 bases separating them. Per germline, CDR1 SGHRS and CDR2 YFSETQ. This CDR3 region has 13 residues. CDR3 sequence: CASSLAFLYEQYF. CDR3 in DNA: TGCGCCAGCAGCTTGGCTTTTCTCTACGAGCAGTACTTC.

This clonotype has at least ten counts. This sequence joins TRBV5-4 and TRBJ2-7; D unclear. Trimming removed 4 bases at V and 0 bases at J, with 5 bases between. Germline-derived CDR1 and CDR2 are SGHNT and YYREEE (reference sequence). CDR3 length equals 12 residues. CDR3 coding DNA: TGTGCCAGCAGCGGGCGCTCCTACGAGCAGTACTTC. Amino acids: CASSGRSYEQYF.

This clonotype was detected a few times. DNA for the CDR3: TGTGCCAGCAGGAGGTATACTGGGAGCTCCTACGAGCAGTACTTC. Translating gives CASRRYTGSSYEQYF. The chain links TRBV5-5 to TRBJ2-7; maybe TRBD2 (5 bases). Germline loops: CDR1 SGHKS, CDR2 YYEKEE (reference sequence). This CDR3 is 15 amino acids long. V lost 5 bases, J lost 0 bases, and 15 bases lay in between.

This clonotype was counted between two and nine times. This rearrangement joins TRBV20-1 to TRBJ2-5, with 7 bases lining up with TRBD2. Germline V lookup: CDR1 DFQATT, CDR2 SNEGSKA (reference sequence). The CDR3 sequence is 13 residues long. In nucleotides, the CDR3 is TGCGGAGGGGTAGGCGCGGGGGAAGAGACCCAGTACTTC. This encodes CGGVGAGEETQYF.

This clonotype was found many times. The V gene is TRBV29-1, the J gene TRBJ2-5; TRBD1 matches 9 bases. Germline V CDR1 and CDR2: SQVTM, ANQGSEA. The V and J ends lost 4 bases and 6 bases, in that order; junction bases with no gene match: 6. This CDR3 region has 13 residues. The CDR3 is CSVVDRGMQTQYF. The DNA for the CDR3 is TGCAGCGTTGTCGACAGGGGGATGCAGACCCAGTACTTC.

There are many counts of this clonotype. This chain uses TRBV20-1 with TRBJ2-5; 7 bases match TRBD1. Germline assignment: CDR1 DFQATT and CDR2 SNEGSKA (reference sequence). Trimming took 6 bases from V and 4 from J; bases not matched to a gene: 17. CDR3 length: 16 amino acids. CDR3 protein: CSAPPIWASGGETQYF. In DNA form, the CDR3 reads TGCAGTGCCCCTCCCATTTGGGCCTCAGGGGGAGAGACCCAGTACTTC.